These 24 T cell receptor beta chains originate from one sample sequenced in a study of T cell clonality in common variable immunodeficiency. Profiling relied on immunoSEQ multiplex PCR, and the TCRdb table lists in-frame clones only, not all of them. This sample includes more than 55,000 clones with no singletons; its ten biggest clones take up roughly 1.7%. Sequences were obtained from peripheral blood mononuclear cells. Receptors were obtained from a person aged 18-69 years in good health.

This clone was counted ten times or more. The missing CDR3 end, 3 residues past where the read stops, is filled in from the germline J gene. The V call is TRBV20-1, the J call TRBJ2-2; D may be TRBD2 (6 bases). The CDR3 is made up of 17 amino acids. V was shortened by 0 bases and J by 6 bases, with 20 bases between the two germline ends. Germline CDR1 and CDR2: DFQATT and SNEGSKA (reference sequence). The CDR3 sequence is CSARDRLAPNRPGELFF. The part of the CDR3 DNA that was read is TGCAGTGCTAGAGATCGGCTAGCGCCCAACAGGCCCGGGGAG.

The sample holds a few counts of this clone. The part of the CDR3 DNA that was read is TGTGCCAGCAGCCCCCGGGACAGGCAGTACGAG. Residues: CASSPRDRQYE. In full, the CDR3 reads CASSPRDRQYEQYF. V usage is TRBV11-2 and J usage is TRBJ2-7, with 8 bases identical to TRBD1. The missing CDR3 end, 3 residues past where the read stops, is filled in from the germline J gene. CDR1 is SGHAT, CDR2 FQNNGV, per germline. After removal of 5 bases from V and 4 bases from J, the junction contained 7 bases not matched to a gene. This CDR3 is built from 14 residues.

The sample holds many counts of this clone. The read falls 3 residues short of the CDR3 end, and the missing part is taken from the germline J gene. This rearrangement joins TRBV29-1 to TRBJ2-2, with unresolved D. The CDR3 spans 15 residues. Trimming shortened V by 4 bases and J by 2 bases, and 14 bases separated the two germline ends. Germline CDR1 SQVTM, CDR2 ANQGSEA. CDR3 DNA (partial): TGCAGCGTTGGTCCGGGTGGCTCTAACACCGGGGAG. As protein: CSVGPGGSNTGE. The full-length CDR3 reads as CSVGPGGSNTGELFF.

This clone was seen many times. The observed sequence ends 3 residues before the CDR3 terminus, with the missing tail filled in from the germline J gene. The rearrangement joins TRBV6-2 or TRBV6-3 to TRBJ2-7; 8 nucleotides match TRBD1. This CDR3 is 14 amino acids long. Germline-derived CDR1 and CDR2 are MNHEY and SVGEGT. J lost 3 bases, V lost 3 bases, and 4 bases had no gene match. The part of the CDR3 DNA that was read is TGTGCCAGCAGTTATCATACAGGGGGCTACGAG. Amino acids: CASSYHTGGYE. The entire CDR3 sequence reads CASSYHTGGYEQYF.

This clone was observed many times. The sequenced fragment ends 3 residues before the CDR3 boundary, so the rest is inferred from the germline J gene. The chain is built from TRBV12-3 or TRBV12-4 and TRBJ1-2; 9 positions agree with TRBD1. The length of the CDR3 is 15 residues. With 5 bases clipped from V and 1 base from J, the junction kept 5 bases outside the gene matches. The CDR3 spells CASSTRTGDNYGYTF. The DNA read from the CDR3 is TGTGCCAGCAGTACGAGGACAGGGGATAACTATGGC.

This clone was found many times. The CDR3 extends 3 residues past the end of the read, so its final part is completed from the germline J gene. This sequence joins TRBV19 and TRBJ1-5; D might be TRBD1 (6 bases). V was pared by 11 bases and J by 2 bases, with 16 bases between. CDR3 size: 14 residues. Germline values: CDR1 LNHDA, CDR2 SQIVND (reference sequence). The CDR3 sequence: CAPRRGGRNQPQHF. The part of the CDR3 DNA that was read is TGTGCCCCTCGGCGGGGGGGCCGCAATCAGCCC.

This clone was counted at least ten times. The read finishes 3 residues shy of the CDR3 end, and the germline J gene is used to complete it. The J gene is TRBJ2-7, the V gene TRBV5-1; the match to TRBD2 covers 10 bases. V lost 3 bases and J lost 1; bases outside the gene matches: 1. Germline CDR1 and CDR2: SGHRS and YFSETQ. The CDR3 has 14 amino acids. CDR3: CASSSSGSSYEQYF. CDR3 DNA (partial): TGCGCCAGCAGCTCTAGCGGGAGTTCCTACGAG.

This clone was recorded at least ten times. The CDR3 end falls 3 residues outside the read, so it is completed with the germline J gene. The V and J genes are TRBV30 and TRBJ1-6; the D gene is possibly TRBD1 (5 bases). CDR1 and CDR2 (germline): GTSNPN, SVGIG (reference sequence). Trimming took off 2 bases at V and 4 bases at J, with 18 bases between the two ends. This CDR3 has 17 amino acids. The sequenced part of the CDR3 DNA is TGTGCCTGGAGTCTGCCGTTTAGGAGGGGATATAATTCACCC. It encodes CAWSLPFRRGYNSP. The entire CDR3 protein reads CAWSLPFRRGYNSPLHF.

This clone was seen at least ten times. The read ends 3 residues shy of where the CDR3 ends; the end is completed using the germline J gene. The sample carries other DNA sequences with the same CDR3. This chain joins TRBV20-1 and TRBJ2-7; tentatively, D is TRBD2 (6 bases). The CDR3 runs to 14 residues. Germline CDR1 DFQATT, CDR2 SNEGSKA (reference sequence). V shed 0 bases and J shed 0 bases, with 9 bases lying between them. CDR3 DNA, as far as it was read: TGCAGTGCTAGAGAGGGGGGAAGCTCCTACGAG. It encodes CSAREGGSSYE. The whole CDR3 reads CSAREGGSSYEQYF.

This clone showed up many times. With the read ending 3 residues before the CDR3 end, the germline J gene is used to fill in that end. The J gene is TRBJ2-7, the V gene TRBV20-1; 8 bases align to TRBD2. This CDR3 comprises 15 residues. Germline CDR1 reads DFQATT; CDR2 reads SNEGSKA (reference sequence). With 0 bases clipped from V and 2 bases from J, the junction kept 6 bases outside the gene matches. The CDR3 loop reads CSARDRLAGTYEQYF. The DNA read from the CDR3 is TGCAGTGCTAGAGATAGGTTAGCGGGAACCTACGAG.

There are many counts of this clone. The read ends 3 residues before the CDR3 terminus; that terminus is restored from the germline J gene. This chain links TRBV30 with TRBJ1-1, with 8 bases matching TRBD1. This CDR3 is 13 amino acids long. The J segment lost 0 bases and the V segment lost 8 bases, leaving 5 bases of the junction unmatched. Germline V gene data show CDR1 as GTSNPN and CDR2 as SVGIG (reference sequence). The part of the CDR3 DNA that was read is TGTGCCGGGTACAGGGGGATGAACACTGAA. It specifies CAGYRGMNTE. The full CDR3 reads CAGYRGMNTEAFF.

This clone was picked up many times. Read coverage stops 3 residues before the CDR3 terminus; the germline J gene supplies the remainder. The rearrangement links TRBV10-1 to TRBJ2-2; D not certain. Germline V lookup: CDR1 WNHNN, CDR2 SYGVQD (reference sequence). The length of the CDR3 is 15 residues. V was clipped by 2 bases and J by 3 bases, with 10 bases between them. The part of the CDR3 DNA that was read is TGCGCCAGCAGTGAGGGGCCAGGATACACCGGGGAG. Translated, it gives CASSEGPGYTGE. The CDR3 in full is CASSEGPGYTGELFF.

This clone was seen a few times. The read gets to within 3 residues of the CDR3 end, and the germline J gene fills in the rest. This sequence joins TRBV19 and TRBJ1-5; a weak D match, TRBD1 (5 bases). Between the trimmed V and J ends, which lost 3 bases and 7 bases, there was a span of 10 bases. The germline CDR1 and CDR2 sequences are LNHDA and SQIVND (reference sequence). CDR3 length equals 13 residues. The CDR3 bases that were read are TGTGCCAGTAGTATTAGTCGGGGGCAGCCC. This translates into CASSISRGQP. The whole CDR3 sequence reads CASSISRGQPQHF.

This clone was observed at least ten times. Sequencing ends 3 residues short of the CDR3 end; the germline J gene provides the rest. This sequence joins TRBV7-8 and TRBJ2-5; 7 bases map to TRBD1. This CDR3 spans 15 amino acids. Germline V lookup: CDR1 SGHVS, CDR2 FQNEAQ. With 7 bases clipped from V and 3 bases from J, the junction kept 11 bases outside the gene matches. Incomplete CDR3 DNA: TGTGCCAGCACCCAGAAACAGGGGTTGGAAGAGACC. It specifies CASTQKQGLEET. The complete CDR3 reads CASTQKQGLEETQYF. The full variable domain, in which reference TRBV7-8 and TRBJ2-5 provide the parts outside the CDR3, is GAGVSQSPRYKVAKRGQDVALRCDPISGHVSLFWYQQALGQGPEFLTYFQNEAQLDKSGLPSDRFFAERPEGSVSTLKIQRTQQEDSAVYLCASTQKQGLEETQYFGPGTRLLVL.

This clone was recorded at least ten times. The read stops 3 residues short of the end of the CDR3; the missing end is completed from the germline J gene. The chain uses TRBV20-1 and TRBJ2-3, with a possible D match to TRBD1 (6 bases). The CDR3 covers 14 residues. Per the germline V gene, CDR1 is DFQATT and CDR2 is SNEGSKA (reference sequence). The V gene lost 6 bases and the J gene lost 2 bases, with 15 bases spanning the gap. The chain's CDR3 is CSARDRTHTDTQYF. The covered CDR3 bases are TGCAGTGCCCGAGACAGGACCCACACAGATACG.

This clone was seen ten or more times. Sequencing ends 3 residues short of the CDR3 end; the germline J gene provides the rest. The chain joins TRBV7-3 to TRBJ2-3; 8 nucleotides align to TRBD2. V gave up 5 bases and J gave up 1 base; unmatched junction bases: 2. This CDR3 is 14 amino acids long. Germline CDR1 SGHTA, CDR2 FQGTGA. CDR3 bases read: TGTGCCAGCAGCCATAGCGGGGGCACAGATACG. This encodes CASSHSGGTDT. The whole CDR3 sequence is CASSHSGGTDTQYF. The entire variable domain, with the rest obtained from reference TRBV7-3 and TRBJ2-3, is as follows: GAGVSQTPSNKVTEKGKYVELRCDPISGHTALYWYRQSLGQGPEFLIYFQGTGAADDSGLPNDRFFAVRPEGSVSTLKIQRTERGDSAVYLCASSHSGGTDTQYFGPGTRLTVL.

This clone was detected ten times or more. Sequencing ends 3 residues short of the CDR3 end; the germline J gene provides the rest. The chain recombines TRBV7-9 with TRBJ2-6; TRBD1 might be the D (5 bases). The V gene's germline CDR1 is SEHNR and CDR2 FQNEAQ (reference sequence). Between the trimmed V and J ends, which lost 6 bases and 1 base, there was a span of 10 bases. The CDR3 is 15 amino acids. The sequenced part of the CDR3 DNA is TGTGCCAGCAGTCCCCAGGGATCTGGGGCCAACGTC. Protein sequence: CASSPQGSGANV. The full CDR3 reads CASSPQGSGANVLTF.

In its sample, this clone was seen a few times. The sequenced fragment ends 3 residues before the CDR3 boundary, so the rest is inferred from the germline J gene. This chain joins TRBV11-3 and TRBJ1-2; the D is unclear. CDR3 length equals 15 residues. Trimming took off 0 bases at V and 4 bases at J, with 12 bases between the two ends. Germline lookup yields CDR1 SGHNT and CDR2 YENEEA. This CDR3 is CASSLDSSGGYGYTF. Incomplete CDR3 DNA: TGTGCCAGCAGCTTAGACTCCAGCGGAGGCTATGGC. Full variable domain (missing parts from reference TRBV11-3 and TRBJ1-2): EAGVVQSPRYKIIEKKQPVAFWCNPISGHNTLYWYLQNLGQGPELLIRYENEEAVDDSQLPKDRFSAERLKGVDSTLKIQPAELGDSAVYLCASSLDSSGGYGYTFGSGTRLTVV.

Many counts were recorded for this clone. The read ends 3 residues shy of where the CDR3 ends; the end is completed using the germline J gene. The rearrangement links TRBV2 to TRBJ1-2; 7 nucleotides match TRBD1. CDR3 size: 15 residues. V lost 5 bases and J lost 1; bases outside the gene matches: 7. The V gene's germline CDR1 is SNHLY and CDR2 FYNNEI. The sequenced CDR3 bases are TGTGCCAGCAGTCTTGACAGGGATCGTAACTATGGC. It is translated as CASSLDRDRNYG. The full CDR3 protein is CASSLDRDRNYGYTF.

This clone appeared many times. The observed sequence ends 3 residues before the CDR3 terminus, with the missing tail filled in from the germline J gene. This chain connects TRBV20-1 to TRBJ2-1; TRBD2 aligns across 8 bases. The V and J ends lost 1 base and 5 bases, in that order; junction bases with no gene match: 10. Per the germline V gene, CDR1 is DFQATT and CDR2 is SNEGSKA (reference sequence). The CDR3 runs to 16 residues. This CDR3 reads CSARGLKREWDNEQFF. The part of the CDR3 DNA that was read is TGCAGTGCTAGAGGGTTAAAGCGGGAGTGGGACAATGAG.

This clone was detected ten times or more. Incomplete CDR3 DNA: TGCAGTACAGGGGTCACGGGAGCAACCGGGGAG. Translated, it gives CSTGVTGATGE. The whole CDR3 protein is CSTGVTGATGELFF. V gene TRBV20-1 combines with J gene TRBJ2-2, with D maybe TRBD1 (7 bases). The read ends 3 residues before the CDR3 terminus; that terminus is restored from the germline J gene. The CDR3 contains 14 residues. The V gene's germline CDR1 is DFQATT and CDR2 SNEGSKA (reference sequence). V lost 8 bases to trimming and J lost 5 bases, with 18 bases between them.

This clone was observed at least ten times. The missing CDR3 end, 3 residues past where the read stops, is filled in from the germline J gene. The chain recombines TRBV6-1 with TRBJ1-5; D call uncertain. Germline CDR1 and CDR2: MNHNS and SASEGT. With 5 bases removed from V and 0 bases from J, the gap between germline ends came to 11 bases. This CDR3 has 15 amino acids. The sequenced CDR3 bases are TGTGCCAGCAGTCAAGGTCGGTCTAGCAATCAGCCC. Residues: CASSQGRSSNQP. The CDR3, in full, reads CASSQGRSSNQPQHF.

This clone was counted at least ten times. The observed sequence ends 3 residues before the CDR3 terminus, with the missing tail filled in from the germline J gene. This rearrangement joins TRBV14 to TRBJ2-3; TRBD1 agrees at 7 bases. The germline gives CDR1 SGHDN, CDR2 FVKESK. The trim removed 0 bases at V and 3 bases at J, leaving 6 bases unmatched. The CDR3 is made up of 16 amino acids. The CDR3 is CASSQEEGGSTDTQYF. The sequenced CDR3 bases are TGTGCCAGCAGCCAAGAGGAAGGGGGCTCGACAGATACG.

This clone was picked up many times. The read stops 3 residues short of the end of the CDR3; the missing end is completed from the germline J gene. The chain has TRBV5-1 and TRBJ2-2, with TRBD1 matching 7 bases. The CDR3 sequence is 15 residues long. V was pared by 4 bases and J by 3 bases, with 6 bases of the junction left unmatched. Germline CDR1 SGHRS, CDR2 YFSETQ. The sequenced part of the CDR3 DNA is TGCGCCAGCAGCGCTGGACAGGAGTACACCGGGGAG. Protein: CASSAGQEYTGE. The complete CDR3 reads CASSAGQEYTGELFF.